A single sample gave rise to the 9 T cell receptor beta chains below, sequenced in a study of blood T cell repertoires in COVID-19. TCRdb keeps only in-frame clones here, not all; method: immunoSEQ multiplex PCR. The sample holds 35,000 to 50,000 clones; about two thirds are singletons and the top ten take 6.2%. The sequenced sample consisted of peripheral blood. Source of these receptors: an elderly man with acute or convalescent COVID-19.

CDR3 bases: TGTGCCATCAGAGGGGGCCTACTTAGCCCTGAAGCTTTCTTT. Translation: CAIRGGLLSPEAFF. The chain has TRBV10-3 and TRBJ1-1; TRBD1 aligns across 7 bases. The CDR3 has 14 amino acids. The germline CDR1 and CDR2 sequences are ENHRY and SYGVKD. Germline trimming cut 6 bases from V and 6 bases from J; bases unmatched to any gene: 10.

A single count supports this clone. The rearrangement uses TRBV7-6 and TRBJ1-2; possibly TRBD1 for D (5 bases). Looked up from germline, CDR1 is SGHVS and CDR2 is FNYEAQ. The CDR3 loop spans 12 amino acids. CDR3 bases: TGTGCGACGGGGGGGATGACCTATGGCTACACCTTC. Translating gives CATGGMTYGYTF. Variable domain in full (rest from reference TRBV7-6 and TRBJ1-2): GAGVSQSPRYKVTKRGQDVALRCDPISGHVSLYWYRQALGQGPEFLTYFNYEAQQDKSGLPNDRFSAERPEGSISTLTIQRTEQRDSAMYRCATGGMTYGYTFGSGTRLTVV.

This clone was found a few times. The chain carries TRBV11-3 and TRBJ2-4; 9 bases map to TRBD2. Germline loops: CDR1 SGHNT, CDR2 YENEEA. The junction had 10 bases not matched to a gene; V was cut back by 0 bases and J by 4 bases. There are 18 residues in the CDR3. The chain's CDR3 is CASSLDGGSGGIKNIQYF. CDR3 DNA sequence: TGTGCCAGCAGCTTAGATGGGGGTAGCGGGGGCATTAAAAACATTCAGTACTTC.

Here the CDR3 DNA reads TGTGCCAGCAGCTGGCGGACAGGCGGGGGGTTAGGAAACACCATATATTTT. This encodes CASSWRTGGGLGNTIYF. The chain couples TRBV5-4 to TRBJ1-3; 7 positions match TRBD1. J was trimmed by 4 bases and V by 3 bases; bases with no gene match: 13. CDR1 is SGHNT and CDR2 is YYREEE in the germline V gene (reference sequence). This CDR3 contains 17 residues.

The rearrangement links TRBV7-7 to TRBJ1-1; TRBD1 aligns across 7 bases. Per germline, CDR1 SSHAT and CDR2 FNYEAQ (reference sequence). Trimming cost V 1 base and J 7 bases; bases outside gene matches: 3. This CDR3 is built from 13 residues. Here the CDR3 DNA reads TGTGCCAGCAGCTTAGGGGGGGACAGTGAAGCTTTCTTT. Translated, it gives CASSLGGDSEAFF.

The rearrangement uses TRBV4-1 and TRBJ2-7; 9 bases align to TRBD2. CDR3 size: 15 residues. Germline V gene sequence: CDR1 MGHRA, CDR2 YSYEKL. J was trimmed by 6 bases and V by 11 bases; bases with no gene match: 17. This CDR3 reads CAVLPPAGGPLEQYF. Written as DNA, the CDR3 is TGCGCCGTCCTCCCCCCAGCGGGGGGTCCGCTCGAGCAGTACTTC.

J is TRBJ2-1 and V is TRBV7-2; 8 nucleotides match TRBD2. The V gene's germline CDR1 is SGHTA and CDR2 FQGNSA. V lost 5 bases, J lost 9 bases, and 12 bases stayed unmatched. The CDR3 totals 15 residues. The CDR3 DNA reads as TGTGCCAGCAGCCCGAGCGGGAGCCTTTTTGGTGAGCAGTTCTTC. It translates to CASSPSGSLFGEQFF.

The CDR3 region is CASSQSQGTVELGELFF. CDR3 bases: TGTGCCAGCAGCCAGTCACAGGGAACCGTGGAATTGGGGGAGCTGTTTTTT. J is TRBJ2-2 and V is TRBV3-1 (or the pseudogene TRBV3-2); the D gene is possibly TRBD1 (6 bases). Germline assignment: CDR1 LGHDT and CDR2 YNNKEL (reference sequence). Trimming removed 3 bases at V and 8 bases at J, with 22 bases between. This CDR3 has 17 residues.

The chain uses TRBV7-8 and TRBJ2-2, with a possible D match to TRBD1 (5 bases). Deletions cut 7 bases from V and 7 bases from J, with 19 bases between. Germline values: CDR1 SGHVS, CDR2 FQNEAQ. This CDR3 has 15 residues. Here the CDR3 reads CASTQGQGAIGELFF. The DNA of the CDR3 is TGTGCCAGCACCCAAGGGCAGGGTGCTATCGGGGAGCTGTTTTTT. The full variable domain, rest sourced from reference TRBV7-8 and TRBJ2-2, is GAGVSQSPRYKVAKRGQDVALRCDPISGHVSLFWYQQALGQGPEFLTYFQNEAQLDKSGLPSDRFFAERPEGSVSTLKIQRTQQEDSAVYLCASTQGQGAIGELFFGEGSRLTVL.